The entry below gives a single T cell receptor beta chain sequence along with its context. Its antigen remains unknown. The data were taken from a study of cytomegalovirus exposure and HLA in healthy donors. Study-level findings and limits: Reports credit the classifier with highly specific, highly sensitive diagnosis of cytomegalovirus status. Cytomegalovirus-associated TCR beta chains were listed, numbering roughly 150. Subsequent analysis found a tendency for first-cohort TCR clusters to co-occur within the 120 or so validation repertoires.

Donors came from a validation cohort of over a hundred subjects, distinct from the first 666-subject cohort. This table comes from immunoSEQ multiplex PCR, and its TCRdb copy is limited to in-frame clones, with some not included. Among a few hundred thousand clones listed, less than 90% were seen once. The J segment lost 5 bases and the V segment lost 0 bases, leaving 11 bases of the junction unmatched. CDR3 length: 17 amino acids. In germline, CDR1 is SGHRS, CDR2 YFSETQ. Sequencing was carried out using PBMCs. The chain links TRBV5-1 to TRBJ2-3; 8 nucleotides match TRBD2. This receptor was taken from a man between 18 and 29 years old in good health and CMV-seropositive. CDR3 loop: CASSLEVAGSFLDTQYF. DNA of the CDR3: TGCGCCAGCAGCTTGGAAGTAGCGGGATCTTTTCTAGATACGCAGTATTTT.